This entry concerns a single T cell receptor beta chain. Antigen unknown. V was pared by 8 bases and J by 4 bases, with 20 bases between. The CDR3 spans 15 residues. CDR1 MNHNS and CDR2 SASEGT come from the germline V gene. This specimen belongs to a study of OX40 agonist ivuxolimab in advanced cancers. Turning to the study itself: People who had prior anti-PD-1, anti-PD-L1 or anti-CTLA-4 therapy could take part, and under 45% had some.

Findings of the study overall: CD4+ and CD8+ blood T cells expanded clonally by week 6 at 0.1 to 3.0 mg/kg.

Blood sampling took place at baseline, cycle 4 day 1, and cycle 7 day 1. Generated by immunoSEQ multiplex PCR, the TCRdb table keeps only in-frame clones and is missing some. Seen here are tens of thousands of clones, around 83% observed once, and the top ten hold around 26%. The sample here was CD4+ or CD8+ T cells sorted from blood, taken in a trial of the OX40 agonist ivuxolimab. The chain is built from TRBV6-1 and TRBJ1-2; D remains ambiguous. The receptor's source is an adult with an advanced solid tumor such as melanoma, head and neck, liver or kidney cancer. CDR3 sequence (DNA): TGTGCCAGCTCCCCAGGTCGGGTTAAGGGCTATGGCTACACCTTC. This codes for CASSPGRVKGYGYTF.